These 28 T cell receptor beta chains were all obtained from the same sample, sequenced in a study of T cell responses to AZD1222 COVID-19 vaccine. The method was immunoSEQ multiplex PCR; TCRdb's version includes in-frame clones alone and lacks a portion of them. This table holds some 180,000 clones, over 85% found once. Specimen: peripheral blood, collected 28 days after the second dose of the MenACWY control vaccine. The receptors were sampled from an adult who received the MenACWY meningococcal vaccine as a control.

Here the CDR3 DNA reads TGTGCCAGCAGTTTATACCTAGCGGGGGGGCCTCGATACGAGCAGTACTTC. This gives the protein CASSLYLAGGPRYEQYF. The chain combines TRBV28 with TRBJ2-7, with TRBD2 matching over 12 bases. This CDR3 comprises 17 residues. Germline values: CDR1 MDHEN, CDR2 SYDVKM. V dropped 1 base and J dropped 4; count of bases not matched to a gene: 8.

Written as DNA, the CDR3 is TGCGCCAGCAGCTCGGGGGGGCCCGGAGAGACCCAGTACTTC. Amino acid sequence: CASSSGGPGETQYF. The chain uses TRBV5-1 and TRBJ2-5, with 8 bases identical to TRBD2. CDR3 length: 14 amino acids. In germline, CDR1 is SGHRS, CDR2 YFSETQ. Trimming took 3 bases from V and 4 from J; bases not matched to a gene: 5.

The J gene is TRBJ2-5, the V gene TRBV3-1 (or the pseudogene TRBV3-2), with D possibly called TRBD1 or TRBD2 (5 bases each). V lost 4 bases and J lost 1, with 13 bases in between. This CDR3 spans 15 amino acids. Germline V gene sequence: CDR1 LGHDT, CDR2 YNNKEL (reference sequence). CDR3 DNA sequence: TGTGCCAGCAGCCTGTCCGAGGGGCGCCAAGAGACCCAGTACTTC. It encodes CASSLSEGRQETQYF.

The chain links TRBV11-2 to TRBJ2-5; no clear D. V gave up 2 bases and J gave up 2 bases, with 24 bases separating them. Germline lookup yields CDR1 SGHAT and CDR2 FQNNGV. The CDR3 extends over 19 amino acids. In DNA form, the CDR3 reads TGTGCCAGCAGCTTATTGTTCCGGACGGCAGGCCCTAAACAAGAGACCCAGTACTTC. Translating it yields CASSLLFRTAGPKQETQYF.

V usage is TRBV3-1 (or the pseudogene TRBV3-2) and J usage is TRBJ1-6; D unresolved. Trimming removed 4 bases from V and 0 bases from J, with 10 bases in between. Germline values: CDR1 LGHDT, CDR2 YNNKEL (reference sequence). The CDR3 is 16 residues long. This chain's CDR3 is CASSPFGSSYNSPLHF. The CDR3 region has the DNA TGTGCCAGCAGCCCATTCGGGAGCTCCTATAATTCACCCCTCCACTTT.

CDR3 DNA sequence: TGTGCCAGTAGTACAACAGGGGTCGTCAGGACTGAAGCTTTCTTT. The encoded protein is CASSTTGVVRTEAFF. V usage is TRBV19 and J usage is TRBJ1-1; TRBD1 matches 7 bases. V was clipped by 4 bases and J by 5 bases; unmatched bases: 10. The CDR3 sequence is 15 residues long. Looked up from germline, CDR1 is LNHDA and CDR2 is SQIVND (reference sequence).

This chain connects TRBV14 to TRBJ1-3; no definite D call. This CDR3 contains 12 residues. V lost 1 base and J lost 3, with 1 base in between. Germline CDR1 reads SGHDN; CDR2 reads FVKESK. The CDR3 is CASSQGGNTIYF. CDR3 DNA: TGTGCCAGCAGCCAAGGTGGAAACACCATATATTTT.

The CDR3 DNA follows: TGTGCCAGCAGTCCCACAGGGGGCAATGAGCAGTTCTTC. This translates into CASSPTGGNEQFF. The chain recombines TRBV12-3 or TRBV12-4 with TRBJ2-1, with 8 bases identical to TRBD1. V lost 5 bases to trimming and J lost 6 bases; unmatched junction nucleotides: 3. The CDR3 consists of 13 residues.

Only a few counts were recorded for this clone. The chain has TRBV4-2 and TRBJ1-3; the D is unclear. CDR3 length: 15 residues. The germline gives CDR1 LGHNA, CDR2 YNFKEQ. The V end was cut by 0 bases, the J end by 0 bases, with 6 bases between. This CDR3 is CASSQDNYSGNTIYF. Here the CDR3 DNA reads TGTGCCAGCAGCCAAGATAATTACTCTGGAAACACCATATATTTT.

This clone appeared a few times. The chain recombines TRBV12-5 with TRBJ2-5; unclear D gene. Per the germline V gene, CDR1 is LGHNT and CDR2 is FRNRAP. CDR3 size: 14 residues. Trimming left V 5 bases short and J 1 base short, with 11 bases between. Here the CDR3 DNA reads TGTGCTAGTGGTCAAGGGCTCACCCAAGAGACCCAGTACTTC. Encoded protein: CASGQGLTQETQYF.

CDR3 in DNA: TGTGCCAGCAGTCAGGGGTTCCAGCCCCAGCATTTT. It is translated as CASSQGFQPQHF. This rearrangement joins TRBV28 to TRBJ1-5; weak D call: TRBD1 (6 bases). Trimming removed 5 bases from V and 7 bases from J, with 9 bases in between. The CDR3 spans 12 residues. Germline CDR1 reads MDHEN; CDR2 reads SYDVKM.

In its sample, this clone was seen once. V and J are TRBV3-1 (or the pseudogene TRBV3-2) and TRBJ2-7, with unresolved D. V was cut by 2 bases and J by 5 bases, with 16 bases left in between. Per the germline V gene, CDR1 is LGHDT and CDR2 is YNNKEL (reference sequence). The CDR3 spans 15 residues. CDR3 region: CASSQTLGSKDEQYF. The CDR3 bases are TGTGCCAGCAGCCAAACCCTAGGGTCTAAAGACGAGCAGTACTTC.

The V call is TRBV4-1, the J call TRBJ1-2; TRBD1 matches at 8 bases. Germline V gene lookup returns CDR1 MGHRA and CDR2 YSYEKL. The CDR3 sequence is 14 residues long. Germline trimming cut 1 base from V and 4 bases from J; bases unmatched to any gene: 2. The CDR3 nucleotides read TGCGCCAGCAGCCAAGGGACAGGGAGCTATGGCTACACCTTC. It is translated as CASSQGTGSYGYTF.

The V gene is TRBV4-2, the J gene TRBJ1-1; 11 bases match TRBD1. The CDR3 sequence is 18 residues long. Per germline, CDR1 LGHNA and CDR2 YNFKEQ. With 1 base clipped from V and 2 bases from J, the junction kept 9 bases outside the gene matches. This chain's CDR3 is CASSQVGTGGVRNTEAFF. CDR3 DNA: TGTGCCAGCAGCCAAGTTGGGACAGGGGGAGTAAGAAACACTGAAGCTTTCTTT.

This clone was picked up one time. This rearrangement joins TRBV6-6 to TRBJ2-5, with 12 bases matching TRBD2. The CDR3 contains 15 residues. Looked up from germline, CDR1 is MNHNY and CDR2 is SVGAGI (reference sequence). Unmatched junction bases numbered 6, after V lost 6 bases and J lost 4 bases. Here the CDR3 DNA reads TGTGCCAGCAGCCCGACTAGCGGGGGACCAGAGACCCAGTACTTC. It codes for CASSPTSGGPETQYF.

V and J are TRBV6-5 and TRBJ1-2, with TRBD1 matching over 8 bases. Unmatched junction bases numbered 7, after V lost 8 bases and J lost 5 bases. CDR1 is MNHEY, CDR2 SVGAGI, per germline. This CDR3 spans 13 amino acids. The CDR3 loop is CASALTGGYGYTF. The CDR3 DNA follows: TGTGCCAGCGCTCTTACAGGGGGGTATGGCTACACCTTC.

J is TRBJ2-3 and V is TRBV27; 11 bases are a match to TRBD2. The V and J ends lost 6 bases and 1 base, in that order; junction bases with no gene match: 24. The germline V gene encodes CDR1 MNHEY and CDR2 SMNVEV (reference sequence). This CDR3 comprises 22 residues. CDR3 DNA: TGTGCCAGCAGCCCTACCCGCCCCGGACTAGCGGGCGGTACGGAGGGCACAGATACGCAGTATTTT. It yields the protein CASSPTRPGLAGGTEGTDTQYF.

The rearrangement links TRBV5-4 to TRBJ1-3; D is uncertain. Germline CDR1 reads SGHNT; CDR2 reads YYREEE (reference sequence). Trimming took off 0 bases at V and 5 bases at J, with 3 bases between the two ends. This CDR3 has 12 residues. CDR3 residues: CASSLDRNTIYF. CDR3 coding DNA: TGTGCCAGCAGCTTGGATAGAAACACCATATATTTT.

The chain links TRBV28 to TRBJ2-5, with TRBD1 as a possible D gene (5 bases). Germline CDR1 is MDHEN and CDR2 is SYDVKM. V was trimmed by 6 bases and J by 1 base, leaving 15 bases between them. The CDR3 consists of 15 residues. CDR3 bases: TGTGCCAGCAGCTTCTCAGGGATGGGCCAAGAGACCCAGTACTTC. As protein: CASSFSGMGQETQYF.

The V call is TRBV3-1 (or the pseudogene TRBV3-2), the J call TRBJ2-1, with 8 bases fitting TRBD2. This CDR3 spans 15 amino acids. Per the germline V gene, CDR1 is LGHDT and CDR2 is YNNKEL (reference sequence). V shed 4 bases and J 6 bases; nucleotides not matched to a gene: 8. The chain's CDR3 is CASSLIAGGLNEQFF. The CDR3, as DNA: TGTGCCAGCAGCCTTATCGCGGGGGGCCTCAATGAGCAGTTCTTC.

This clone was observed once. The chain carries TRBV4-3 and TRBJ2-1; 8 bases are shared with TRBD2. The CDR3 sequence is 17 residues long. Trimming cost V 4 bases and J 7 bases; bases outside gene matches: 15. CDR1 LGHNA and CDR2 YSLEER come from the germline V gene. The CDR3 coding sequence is TGCGCCAGCAGCCCCCGGTTACTAGCGGTAAGCGGAAATGAGCAGTTCTTC. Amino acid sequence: CASSPRLLAVSGNEQFF.

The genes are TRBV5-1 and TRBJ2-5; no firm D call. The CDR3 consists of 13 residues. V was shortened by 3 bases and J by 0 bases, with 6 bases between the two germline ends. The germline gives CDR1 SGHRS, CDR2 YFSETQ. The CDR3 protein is CASSYEYQETQYF. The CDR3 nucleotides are TGCGCCAGCAGCTACGAGTACCAAGAGACCCAGTACTTC.

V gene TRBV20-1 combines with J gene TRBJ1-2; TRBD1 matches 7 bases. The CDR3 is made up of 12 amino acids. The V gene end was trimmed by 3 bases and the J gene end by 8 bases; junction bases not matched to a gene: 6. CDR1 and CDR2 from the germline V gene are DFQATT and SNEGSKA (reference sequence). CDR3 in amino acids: CSASKGAQGYTF. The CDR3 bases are TGCAGTGCTAGTAAGGGGGCGCAGGGCTACACCTTC.

CDR3 region: CASSLGARNNSPLHF. CDR3 DNA sequence: TGTGCCAGCAGCCTAGGGGCCAGAAATAATTCACCCCTCCACTTT. The rearrangement links TRBV11-2 to TRBJ1-6; TRBD1 might be the D (5 bases). The germline V gene has CDR1 SGHAT and CDR2 FQNNGV. V was trimmed by 5 bases and J by 5 bases, leaving 13 bases between them. The CDR3 runs to 15 residues.

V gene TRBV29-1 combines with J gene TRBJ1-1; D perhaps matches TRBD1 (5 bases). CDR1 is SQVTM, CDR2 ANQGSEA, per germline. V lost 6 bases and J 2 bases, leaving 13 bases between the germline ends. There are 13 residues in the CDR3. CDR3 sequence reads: CSVRTFINTEAFF. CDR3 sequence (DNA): TGCAGCGTCCGGACATTTATAAACACTGAAGCTTTCTTT.

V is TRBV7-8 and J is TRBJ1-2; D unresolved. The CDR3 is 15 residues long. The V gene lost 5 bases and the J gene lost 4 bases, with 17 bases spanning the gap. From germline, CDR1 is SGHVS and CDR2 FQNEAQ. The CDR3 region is CASSHPSAGLYGYTF. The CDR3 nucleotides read TGTGCCAGCAGCCACCCGTCGGCCGGCCTCTATGGCTACACCTTC.

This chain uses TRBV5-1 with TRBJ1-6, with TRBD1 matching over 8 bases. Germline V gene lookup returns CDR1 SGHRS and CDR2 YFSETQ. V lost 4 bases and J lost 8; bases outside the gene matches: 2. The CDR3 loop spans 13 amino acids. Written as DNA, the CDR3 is TGCGCCAGCAGCGCGGACAGGGATTCACCCCTCCACTTT. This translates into CASSADRDSPLHF.

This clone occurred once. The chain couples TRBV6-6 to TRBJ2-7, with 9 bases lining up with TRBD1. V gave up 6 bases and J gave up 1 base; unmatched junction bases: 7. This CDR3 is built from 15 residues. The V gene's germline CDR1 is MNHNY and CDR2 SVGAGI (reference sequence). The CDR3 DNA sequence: TGTGCCAGCAGCATCCGGACAGGGGCGTCCTACGAGCAGTACTTC. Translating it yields CASSIRTGASYEQYF.